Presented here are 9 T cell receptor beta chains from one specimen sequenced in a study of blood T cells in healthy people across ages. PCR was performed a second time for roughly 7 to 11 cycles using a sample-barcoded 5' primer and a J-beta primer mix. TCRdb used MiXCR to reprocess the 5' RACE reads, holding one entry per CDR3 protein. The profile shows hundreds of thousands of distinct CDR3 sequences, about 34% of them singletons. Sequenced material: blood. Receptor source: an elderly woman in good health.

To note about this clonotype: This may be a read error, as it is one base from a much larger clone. The CDR3 nucleotides read TGTGCCAGCAGCCCTATACAGGGGGTGGTGCAGTACTTC. Encoded protein: CASSPIQGVVQYF. The chain links TRBV7-8 to TRBJ2-5, with 8 bases that match TRBD1. CDR1 SGHVS and CDR2 FQNEAQ come from the germline V gene. The CDR3 length is 13 residues. J was trimmed by 11 bases and V by 5 bases; bases with no gene match: 10.

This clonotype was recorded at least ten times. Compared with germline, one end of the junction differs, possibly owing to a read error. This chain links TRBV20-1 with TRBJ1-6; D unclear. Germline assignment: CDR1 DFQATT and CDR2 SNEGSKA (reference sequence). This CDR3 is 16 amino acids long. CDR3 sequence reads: CSARDPDRAYNSPPHF. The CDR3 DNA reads TGCAGTGCTAGAGATCCCGACCGGGCCTATAATTCGCCCCCCCACTTT.

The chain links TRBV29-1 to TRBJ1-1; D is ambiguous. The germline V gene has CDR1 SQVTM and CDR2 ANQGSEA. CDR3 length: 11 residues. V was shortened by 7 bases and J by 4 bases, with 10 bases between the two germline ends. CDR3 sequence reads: CSAARGTEAFF. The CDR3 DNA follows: TGCAGCGCAGCAAGAGGCACTGAAGCTTTCTTT.

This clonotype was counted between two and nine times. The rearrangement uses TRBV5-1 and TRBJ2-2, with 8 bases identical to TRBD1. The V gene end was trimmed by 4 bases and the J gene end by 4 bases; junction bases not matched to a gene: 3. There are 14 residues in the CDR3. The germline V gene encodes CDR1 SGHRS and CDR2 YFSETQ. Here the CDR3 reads CASSATGVTGELFF. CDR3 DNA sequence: TGCGCCAGCAGCGCGACAGGGGTCACCGGGGAGCTGTTTTTT.

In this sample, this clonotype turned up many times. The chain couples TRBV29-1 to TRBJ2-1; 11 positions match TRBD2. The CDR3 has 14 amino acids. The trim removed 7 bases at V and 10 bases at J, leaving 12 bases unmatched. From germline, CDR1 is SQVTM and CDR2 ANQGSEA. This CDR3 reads CSGKTSGALGEQFF. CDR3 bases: TGCAGCGGAAAGACTAGCGGGGCACTAGGGGAGCAGTTCTTC.

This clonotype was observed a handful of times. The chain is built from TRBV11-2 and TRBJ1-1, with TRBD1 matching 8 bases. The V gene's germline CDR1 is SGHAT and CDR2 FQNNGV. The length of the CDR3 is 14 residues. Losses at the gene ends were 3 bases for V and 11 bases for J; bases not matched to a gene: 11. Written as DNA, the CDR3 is TGTGCCAGCAGCTTCCTAACTCAGGGGGCGAGGGCTTTCTTT. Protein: CASSFLTQGARAFF.

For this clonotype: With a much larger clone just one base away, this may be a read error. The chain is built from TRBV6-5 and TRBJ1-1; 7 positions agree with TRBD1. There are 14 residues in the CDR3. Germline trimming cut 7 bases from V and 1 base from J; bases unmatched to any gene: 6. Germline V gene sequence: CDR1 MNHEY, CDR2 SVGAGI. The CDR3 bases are TGTGCCAGCACCCGGGGACAGCCGAACACTGAAGCTTTCTTT. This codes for CASTRGQPNTEAFF.

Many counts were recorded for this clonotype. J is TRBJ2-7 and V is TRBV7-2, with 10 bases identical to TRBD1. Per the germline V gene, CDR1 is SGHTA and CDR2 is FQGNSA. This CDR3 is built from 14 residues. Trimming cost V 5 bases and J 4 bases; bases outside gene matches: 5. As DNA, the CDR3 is TGTGCCAGCAGCCTCGACAGGGGGCAATACGAGCAGTACTTC. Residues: CASSLDRGQYEQYF.

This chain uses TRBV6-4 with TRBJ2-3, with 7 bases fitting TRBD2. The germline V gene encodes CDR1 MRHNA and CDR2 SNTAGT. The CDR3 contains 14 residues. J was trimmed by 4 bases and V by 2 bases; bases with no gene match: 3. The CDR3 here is CASSDGAGADTQYF. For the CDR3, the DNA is TGTGCCAGCAGTGACGGGGCGGGGGCAGATACGCAGTATTTT.